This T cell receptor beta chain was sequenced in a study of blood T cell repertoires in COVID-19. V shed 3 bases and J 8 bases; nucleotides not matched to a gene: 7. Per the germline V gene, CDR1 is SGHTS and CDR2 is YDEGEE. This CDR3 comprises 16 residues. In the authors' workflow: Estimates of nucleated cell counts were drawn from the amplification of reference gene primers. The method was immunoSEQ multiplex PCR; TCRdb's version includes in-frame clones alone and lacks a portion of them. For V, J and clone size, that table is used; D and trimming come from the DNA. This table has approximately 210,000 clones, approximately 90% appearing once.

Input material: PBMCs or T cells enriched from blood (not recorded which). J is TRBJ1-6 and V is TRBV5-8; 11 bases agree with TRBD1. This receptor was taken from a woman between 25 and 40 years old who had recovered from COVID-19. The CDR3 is CASSSIPGQGDSPLHF. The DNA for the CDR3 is TGTGCCAGCAGCTCAATTCCGGGACAGGGGGATTCACCCCTCCACTTT.